This is a list of T cell receptor beta chains from one sample in a study of cytomegalovirus exposure and HLA in healthy donors. Some clones are missing from TCRdb's copy, which holds only in-frame ones; the method was immunoSEQ multiplex PCR. The sample carries 250,000 to 300,000 clones, nearly 90% recorded once. The sequencing sample was made of PBMCs. The receptors come from a young woman in good health and CMV-seronegative. Both conserved end residues are trimmed from each CDR3. A D gene is named only where the DNA matches it firmly.

TRBJ1-5 TRBD1 TRBV5-5 ASSRGQGVDQPQH
TRBJ2-1 TRBD2 TRBV28 ASSLSTSGGYNEQF
TRBJ2-3 NA TRBV4-2 ASSQDTRGITDTQY
TRBJ1-2 NA TRBV9 ASSVVGPYGYT
TRBJ2-7 TRBD2 TRBV6-5 ASRPSGGTYEQY
TRBJ1-1 NA TRBV7-2 ASSLARVTEAF
TRBJ1-2 NA TRBV29-1 SVELLGVNYGYT
TRBJ2-7 TRBD1 TRBV7-2 ASSLARGRSELD
TRBJ2-2 TRBD1 TRBV19 ASSIERTGHANTGELF
TRBJ1-1 NA TRBV7-3 ASSPTSTSVTEAF
TRBJ1-1 NA TRBV7-9 APAEAEAF
TRBJ1-2 NA TRBV6-5 ASSYSSTGLVGGYT
TRBJ1-2 TRBD1 TRBV7-6 ASSSGQGYGYT
TRBJ2-4 TRBD2 TRBV29-1 SVGTSGGQSGSQNIQY
TRBJ1-3 NA TRBV2 ARNMLSGNTIY
TRBJ1-3 NA TRBV14 ASSPQVTGNTIY
TRBJ1-2 NA TRBV5-1 ASSFTWDGGYGYT
TRBJ1-2 TRBD1 TRBV5-1 ASSQGTGGNGYT
TRBJ1-3 TRBD1 TRBV27 ASSPGTVSGNTIY
TRBJ1-2 NA TRBV6-5 ASSPGWIANYGYT
TRBJ1-2 NA TRBV15 ATSRAGSLSNYGYT
TRBJ1-1 TRBD1 TRBV5-1 ASSLQTTGGGEAF
TRBJ1-5 NA TRBV30 AWSVHGNQPQH
TRBJ2-7 NA TRBV7-2 ASSLHDSWDEQY
TRBJ1-4 TRBD1 TRBV28 ASSFRGQLYEKLF
TRBJ1-5 NA TRBV28 ASAVPGVGNQPQH
TRBJ1-6 NA TRBV9 ASSAGPSSYNSPLH
TRBJ1-1 NA TRBV6-5 ASSYSRKNTEAF
TRBJ2-3 NA TRBV13 ASSVYLTDTQY
TRBJ2-7 NA TRBV9 ASSSEQGSEQY
TRBJ2-1 TRBD2 TRBV6-5 ASLSGGYVNEQF
TRBJ2-7 TRBD2 TRBV9 ASSVAGGPSEQY
TRBJ2-1 NA TRBV29-1 SVDSLGLPYNEQF
TRBJ2-7 NA TRBV5-4 ASSLGERASYEQY
TRBJ2-7 NA TRBV29-1 SVDGQGYHEQY
TRBJ2-5 NA TRBV2 ASNTDRQETQY
TRBJ2-3 NA TRBV10-1 ASSGPSRDTQY